The rows below give T cell receptor beta chains drawn from one sample of a study of shared T cell receptors in the human thymus. Repertoires were generated with immunoSEQ multiplex PCR, while TCRdb's copy carries only in-frame clones and drops some. The top ten clones hold about 0.012% of a sample with 540,000 or so clones, around 78% of them seen once. This sample also belongs to another study, concerning human thymus T cells.

The sequenced sample was thymocytes. These receptors were collected from a boy under two years old with a congenital heart defect. The CDR3 runs from the conserved cysteine through the conserved F or W.

v_call cdr3_length cdr3_aa
TRBV7-2 15 CASSSTGIANTEAFF
TRBV2 14 CASSLTGAPYGYTF
TRBV19 17 CASSIVGAGEGTGELFF
TRBV28 15 CASSSIAAGDYEQYF
TRBV14 15 CASSQEAGSGYEQYF
TRBV2 16 CASSVPGGPNTDTQYF
TRBV6-1 12 CASSVAGLTQHF
TRBV14 17 CASSLQVWGGTQETQYF
TRBV9 12 CASSVGGSGYTF
TRBV4-3 16 CASSHGQGATNEKLFF
TRBV5-1 22 CASSLALVLRGTYPLSYNEQFF
TRBV7-9 14 CASSFTSLSYEQYF
TRBV27 14 CASRIQGRYNEQFF
TRBV29-1 16 CSVEGTSGRARETQYF
TRBV9 15 CASSATSGTRNEQFF
TRBV5-4 20 CASSLEGSGWDSLAKNIQYF
TRBV7-2 15 CASSPGGAHPNTQYF
TRBV6-1 15 CASSEADREDNEQFF
TRBV4-3 15 CASSQASGREETQYF
TRBV5-1 19 CASSPKKSNRDSPRHEQYF
TRBV28 15 CASSFRGGKTYEQYF
TRBV12-5 11 CASGFRVGYTF
TRBV27 14 CASSPRDRRYEQYF
TRBV5-1 15 CASSTDRALSYEQYF
TRBV7-9 16 CASSILRLAGYNEQFF
TRBV11-2 15 CASRLMDSRSYEQYF
TRBV27 14 CASSKQGAPLEQYF